What follows describes a single T cell receptor (beta chain). Its antigen is as yet unknown. This entry belongs to a study of PD-1 blockade in classical Hodgkin lymphoma. Study-wide context: The patients were dosed with nivolumab 3 mg/kg, infused intravenously every 2 weeks.

There are 14 residues in the CDR3. After removal of 2 bases from V and 6 bases from J, the junction contained 3 bases not matched to a gene. CDR1 MDHEN and CDR2 SYDVKM come from the germline V gene. Study-wide results and limits: By C4D1, diversity of CD4+ TCRs had risen significantly, whereas that of CD8+ TCRs had not.

Autologous stem cell transplantation was followed by relapse in every patient, and brentuximab vedotin exposure varied. Isolated CD8+ T cells were derived from thawed PBMCs through magnetic negative selection. Reported best responses ranged across complete response, partial response or progressive disease. TCRdb's table, derived via immunoSEQ multiplex PCR, lists solely in-frame clones and lacks some. This table has some 10,000 clones, 84% appearing once. This sample comprised CD8+ T cells from blood, obtained at baseline. The genes are TRBV28 and TRBJ2-2, with TRBD1 identical over 7 bases. This receptor was obtained from a human donor with classical Hodgkin lymphoma. Here the CDR3 reads CASSLLTGAGELFF. DNA for the CDR3: TGTGCCAGCAGTTTACTCACAGGGGCCGGGGAGCTGTTTTTT.